This paragraph covers one T cell receptor beta chain sequence. The data were obtained in a study of blood T cell repertoires in COVID-19. Looking at the study overall: T cells, B-cell-depleted T cells, or PBMCs provided the cDNA or gDNA that served as material.

The table came from immunoSEQ multiplex PCR; TCRdb's copy has only in-frame clones and leaves some out. The sample has about 200,000 clones; 87% are singletons. V lost 1 base to trimming and J lost 9 bases; unmatched junction nucleotides: 11. The CDR3 is made up of 16 amino acids. Germline V gene sequence: CDR1 GTSNPN, CDR2 SVGIG (reference sequence). The genes are TRBV30 and TRBJ1-6; 8 bases match TRBD1. Specimen: peripheral blood. The clonotype comes from a man aged 60 to 75 with active or convalescent COVID-19. The CDR3 sequence: CAWSAPGQERGSPLHF. The CDR3 nucleotides are TGTGCCTGGAGTGCCCCGGGACAGGAGAGAGGTTCACCCCTCCACTTT.